These 10 T cell receptor beta chains share one sample of origin, sequenced in a study of multiple sclerosis patients with progressive multifocal leukoencephalopathy. Specified time point: time of PML onset. This table comes from immunoSEQ multiplex PCR, and its TCRdb copy is limited to in-frame clones, with some not included. This repertoire shows 30,000 to 35,000 clones, about 90% found once; its top ten account for about 3.3%. The source was PBMCs, collected from a patient treated with natalizumab. The receptor set was obtained from a human donor with progressive multifocal leukoencephalopathy.

The rearrangement links TRBV11-1 to TRBJ2-1; the D gene could be TRBD1 or TRBD2 (5 bases each). V lost 1 base to trimming and J lost 10 bases, with 14 bases between them. Germline CDR1 reads SGHAT; CDR2 reads FQDESV (reference sequence). The CDR3 has 14 residues. CDR3 amino acids: CASSLDGLAGEQFF. For the CDR3, the DNA is TGTGCCAGCAGCTTAGATGGGCTAGCAGGGGAGCAGTTCTTC.

Here the CDR3 DNA reads TGTGCCAGCAGTTCACAGGGAAGGGGTGAAAAACTGTTTTTT. The encoded protein is CASSSQGRGEKLFF. J is TRBJ1-4 and V is TRBV2; TRBD1 might be the D (6 bases). This CDR3 has 14 residues. Trimming cost V 5 bases and J 7 bases, with 14 bases left between them. Germline V CDR1 and CDR2: SNHLY, FYNNEI.

A single count supports this clone. J is TRBJ2-5 and V is TRBV28; unclear D gene. Germline CDR1 MDHEN, CDR2 SYDVKM. V lost 3 bases and J lost 7, with 12 bases in between. The CDR3 consists of 13 residues. The CDR3 nucleotides are TGTGCCAGCAGTTTCTCTCGCTCGGGGACCCAGTACTTC. Translating it yields CASSFSRSGTQYF.

V and J are TRBV7-3 and TRBJ2-1; D gene uncertain. This CDR3 comprises 15 residues. V lost 5 bases and J 4 bases, leaving 15 bases between the germline ends. CDR1 is SGHTA, CDR2 FQGTGA, per germline. In nucleotides, the CDR3 is TGTGCCAGCAGCCGATCGGCAAGCCGGTACAATGAGCAGTTCTTC. Amino acid sequence: CASSRSASRYNEQFF.

The CDR3: CASSRTGGAGETQYF. The CDR3 nucleotides read TGCGCCAGCAGCCGTACAGGGGGCGCGGGGGAGACCCAGTACTTC. This chain joins TRBV5-1 and TRBJ2-5; 9 positions agree with TRBD1. CDR1 SGHRS and CDR2 YFSETQ come from the germline V gene. Germline trimming cut 4 bases from V and 5 bases from J; bases unmatched to any gene: 9. CDR3 length: 15 amino acids.

The chain recombines TRBV7-2 with TRBJ1-3; maybe TRBD1 (6 bases). Germline CDR1 is SGHTA and CDR2 is FQGNSA. The CDR3 consists of 14 residues. Deletions cut 11 bases from V and 2 bases from J, with 16 bases between. CDR3 DNA sequence: TGTGCCGGCACCGGATGGGGGCCTGGAAACACCATATATTTT. Translation: CAGTGWGPGNTIYF.

This clone was recorded once. CDR3: CASSRGQGYLYEQYF. The CDR3 DNA is TGTGCCAGCAGCCGGGGACAGGGATATCTCTACGAGCAGTACTTC. The V and J genes are TRBV7-2 and TRBJ2-7, with 9 bases that match TRBD1. Trimming removed 5 bases from V and 3 bases from J; junction bases left unmatched: 8. The CDR3 covers 15 residues. Germline V gene data show CDR1 as SGHTA and CDR2 as FQGNSA.

The V call is TRBV4-3, the J call TRBJ1-3; D gene ambiguous. V gave up 0 bases and J gave up 1 base, with 7 bases separating them. The CDR3 totals 15 residues. CDR1 and CDR2 from the germline V gene are LGHNA and YSLEER. Here the CDR3 reads CASSQDGLSGNTIYF. DNA for the CDR3: TGCGCCAGCAGCCAAGACGGGTTATCTGGAAACACCATATATTTT.

The chain combines TRBV19 with TRBJ2-7; TRBD1 matches 9 bases. The CDR3 has 13 amino acids. In germline, CDR1 is LNHDA, CDR2 SQIVND (reference sequence). J lost 7 bases, V lost 5 bases, and 6 bases had no gene match. CDR3 nucleotides: TGTGCCAGTAGTTCACAGGGGGCAGTGGAGCAGTACTTC. It encodes CASSSQGAVEQYF. Using reference TRBV19 and TRBJ2-7 for the parts outside the CDR3, the full variable domain is DGGITQSPKYLFRKEGQNVTLSCEQNLNHDAMYWYRQDPGQGLRLIYYSQIVNDFQKGDIAEGYSVSREKKESFPLTVTSAQKNPTAFYLCASSSQGAVEQYFGPGTRLTVT.

CDR3 nucleotides: TGTGCCAGCAGCGTTTCGACTAGCGCGTACAATGAGCAGTTCTTC. It codes for CASSVSTSAYNEQFF. The rearrangement joins TRBV9 to TRBJ2-1; 8 bases match TRBD2. V shed 2 bases, J shed 4 bases, and the junction held 5 bases outside the gene matches. The CDR3 runs to 15 residues. Germline loops: CDR1 SGDLS, CDR2 YYNGEE.